This entry features one T cell receptor (beta chain) sequence. Antigen unknown. This specimen comes from a study of cytomegalovirus exposure and HLA in healthy donors. Study-level results: In a later analysis, TCR beta V- and J-gene trimming was associated with a missense DCLRE1C variant. Exclusion as indistinguishable affected some V segments, including TRBV6-2 and TRBV6-3. In an earlier analysis, about 87% or about 30%: the productive usage of most TCR beta V segments.

CDR1 and CDR2 (germline): SGHTS, YDEGEE. The CDR3 totals 15 residues. V was clipped by 4 bases and J by 3 bases; unmatched bases: 8. The PCR contained 60 Vbeta and 13 Jbeta primers. Profiled with immunoSEQ multiplex PCR; TCRdb holds only in-frame clones, not every one. The sample lists approximately 200,000 clones; 70% to 80% were seen once. V gene TRBV5-8 combines with J gene TRBJ2-7; 9 nucleotides line up with TRBD1. This receptor was identified in a girl aged 5-17 years in good health and CMV-seropositive. The sequenced material came from PBMCs. The CDR3 region has the DNA TGTGCCAGCAGCGTTGGACAGGGGCGTAACTACGAGCAGTACTTC. Its translation: CASSVGQGRNYEQYF.